The present TCR beta chain was sequenced within a study of cytomegalovirus exposure and HLA in healthy donors. Study overall: As released early, the data held some 85 million unique TCRs from HLA-typed donors.

The CDR3 is 17 residues long. Germline V gene lookup returns CDR1 SGHDT and CDR2 YYEEEE. Trimming shortened V by 1 base and J by 0 bases, and 13 bases separated the two germline ends. With 60 Vbeta and 13 Jbeta primers, the PCR was carried out. Some clones are missing from TCRdb's copy, which holds only in-frame ones; the method was immunoSEQ multiplex PCR. The sample consists of over 100,000 clones, 60% to 80% of them appearing once. V is TRBV5-6 and J is TRBJ2-2; D is unclear. The clonotype was recovered from a man aged 55 to 70 in good health and CMV-seropositive. The sample comprised PBMCs. For the CDR3, the DNA is TGTGCCAGCAGCTTGCCTGAAGGCCTAGCGAACACCGGGGAGCTGTTTTTT. Residues: CASSLPEGLANTGELFF.